The clone carrying this T cell receptor beta chain was counted ten times or more. The antigen is undetermined. This entry belongs to a study of shared clonotypes between healthy human individuals. Study-level information: Donors had three CD4 naive, three CD4 memory, two CD8 naive and one CD8 memory plate apiece.

The protocol was immunoSEQ multiplex PCR, while the TCRdb copy is restricted to in-frame clones and leaves out a portion. The sample lists about 1 million clones; approximately 70% were seen once. CDR1 and CDR2 from the germline V gene are SGDLS and YYNGEE. The CDR3 loop spans 15 amino acids. Losses at the gene ends were 4 bases for V and 4 bases for J; bases not matched to a gene: 10. Study results and caveats: A handful of donors had 5% to 6% of their naive CD4 clonotypes in common.

The healthy adult donors were HIV-negative and reported no recent acute infections or vaccinations. The J gene is TRBJ2-7, the V gene TRBV9; 8 bases fit TRBD1. Sequenced input: memory CD4+ T cells sorted from blood. Subset reported: CD45RA-negative fraction. This receptor was obtained from a man younger than 30 in good health. The CDR3 loop reads CASSPFAGGAYEQYF. The CDR3 DNA reads as TGTGCCAGCAGCCCCTTTGCAGGGGGCGCTTACGAGCAGTACTTC.